This T cell receptor beta chain was sequenced in a study of blood T cells in healthy people across ages. Primed by a sample-barcoded 5' primer and a J-beta primer mix, a second PCR proceeded for 7 to 11 cycles. TCRdb reprocessed the 5' RACE reads with MiXCR, giving one entry per CDR3 protein. The sample includes hundreds of thousands of distinct CDR3 sequences, more than 45% seen only once; the top ten take 13%. The CDR3 totals 15 residues. Per germline, CDR1 SGHTA and CDR2 FQGNSA. V was shortened by 5 bases and J by 10 bases, with 18 bases between the two germline ends. The source material was blood. This TCR came from an elderly woman in good health. The chain joins TRBV7-2 to TRBJ1-6; tentatively, D is TRBD1 (6 bases). In nucleotides, the CDR3 is TGTGCCAGCAGCCTACTCCCAGGGGTTAAGTCACCCCTCCACTTT. Translating gives CASSLLPGVKSPLHF.